A selection of T cell receptor beta chains follows, all from one sample in a study of T cell changes during pregnancy in multiple sclerosis. Produced via immunoSEQ multiplex PCR; TCRdb's table is partial and in-frame only. The profile shows around 99,000 clones, around 93% of them singletons. The sample consisted of peripheral blood, taken in the third trimester of pregnancy. These TCRs come from a female donor in good health, enrolled as a control in a pregnancy study. Each CDR3 is given with its conserved first and last residue.

CDR3 | J | V
CASRAHVNTEAFF | TRBJ1-1 | TRBV10-2
CASSLSRKSYGYTF | TRBJ1-2 | TRBV27
CASSLERGGSFGNTIYF | TRBJ1-3 | TRBV5-1
CASSVLWGGTDTQYF | TRBJ2-3 | TRBV6-1
CASSLGGGYEQYF | TRBJ2-7 | TRBV27
CASNFRGLAKTYEQYF | TRBJ2-7 | TRBV2
CASSAGGTHNNEQFF | TRBJ2-1 | TRBV9
CASSQLRGIGNTIYF | TRBJ1-3 | TRBV7-6
CASSPSQTYEQYF | TRBJ2-7 | TRBV18
CASSLGASGGASTDTQYF | TRBJ2-3 | TRBV7-3
CASSVQGAGQDFF | TRBJ1-1 | TRBV19
CASSSETGGQTF | TRBJ1-2 | TRBV7-2
CASSPPGRNTIYF | TRBJ1-3 | TRBV28
CATEDRGRGQPQHF | TRBJ1-5 | TRBV6-1
CASRGTETYGYTF | TRBJ1-2 | TRBV19
CASIGGGGSYNEQFF | TRBJ2-1 | TRBV6-5
CASSLSGQGFTEAFF | TRBJ1-1 | TRBV7-2
CASSGQGDTGELFF | TRBJ2-2 | TRBV7-3